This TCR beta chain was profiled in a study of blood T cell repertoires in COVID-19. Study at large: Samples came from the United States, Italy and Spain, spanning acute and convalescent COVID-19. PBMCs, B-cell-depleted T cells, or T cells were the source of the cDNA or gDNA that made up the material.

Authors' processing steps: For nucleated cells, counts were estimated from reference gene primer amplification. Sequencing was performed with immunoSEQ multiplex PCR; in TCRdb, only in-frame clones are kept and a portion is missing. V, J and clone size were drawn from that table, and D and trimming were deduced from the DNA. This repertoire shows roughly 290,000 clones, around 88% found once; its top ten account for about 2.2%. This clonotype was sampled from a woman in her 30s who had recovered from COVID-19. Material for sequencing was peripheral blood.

CDR3 loop: CASSYEAGSYEQYF. Written as DNA, the CDR3 is TGTGCCAGCAGTTACGAGGCCGGCTCCTACGAGCAGTACTTC. The chain links TRBV6-2 or TRBV6-3 to TRBJ2-7; no reliable D call. Germline CDR1 MNHEY, CDR2 SVGEGT. This CDR3 has 14 amino acids. V was clipped by 2 bases and J by 0 bases, with 8 bases between them.